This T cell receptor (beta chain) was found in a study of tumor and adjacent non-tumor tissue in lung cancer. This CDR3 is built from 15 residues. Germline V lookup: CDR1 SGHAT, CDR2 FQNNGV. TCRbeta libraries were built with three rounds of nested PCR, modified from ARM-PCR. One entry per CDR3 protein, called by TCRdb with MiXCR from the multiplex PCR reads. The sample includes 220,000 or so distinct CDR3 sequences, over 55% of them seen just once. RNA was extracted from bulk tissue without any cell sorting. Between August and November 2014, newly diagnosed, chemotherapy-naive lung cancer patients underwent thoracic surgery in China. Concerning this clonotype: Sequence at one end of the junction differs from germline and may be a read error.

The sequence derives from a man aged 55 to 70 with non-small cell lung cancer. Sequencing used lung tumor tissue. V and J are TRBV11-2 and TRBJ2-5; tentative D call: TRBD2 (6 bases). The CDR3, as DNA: TGTGCCAGCAGCTTAGATGGGACTGGGGGAGAGAACCAGTACTTC. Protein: CASSLDGTGGENQYF.